This TCR beta chain is from a study of cytomegalovirus exposure and HLA in healthy donors. General study points: Presence/absence analyses assumed roughly uniform sequencing depth across donors, which may not hold. The authors listed 150 to 200 TCR beta chains as cytomegalovirus-associated.

A word on this clone: Its antigen is undetermined.

PCR involved 60 Vbeta and 13 Jbeta primers. The assay was immunoSEQ multiplex PCR, and TCRdb's table has in-frame clones only and misses some. In the table there are 200,000 or so clones, approximately 83% of which are singletons. CDR3 size: 15 residues. V lost 4 bases and J lost 2; bases outside the gene matches: 7. The V gene's germline CDR1 is KGHSY and CDR2 FQNENV. The chain combines TRBV16 with TRBJ1-1, with 7 nucleotides matching TRBD1. The TCR sequence derives from a girl aged 10-17 years in good health and CMV-seronegative. Sequencing was carried out using PBMCs. The CDR3, as DNA: TGTGCCAGCAGCCCGCCGGGGACAGCAAACACTGAAGCTTTCTTT. Its protein product is CASSPPGTANTEAFF.